The clone carrying this T cell receptor (beta chain) was counted only a few times. Its antigen remains unknown. TCRdb used MiXCR to reprocess the RT-PCR reads, holding one entry per CDR3 protein. The sample contains hundreds of thousands of distinct CDR3 sequences, roughly 12% of which appear only once. The sample comes from a study of response to subunit inactivated influenza vaccine. Study results and caveats: Few additional T cells are recruited per seasonal influenza vaccination, authors suggested.

The length of the CDR3 is 15 residues. The germline CDR1 and CDR2 sequences are SGHDT and YYEEEE. Germline trimming cut 0 bases from V and 4 bases from J; bases unmatched to any gene: 3. The source of this sequence is a man aged 45-65 years who received an inactivated influenza vaccine. V usage is TRBV5-6 and J usage is TRBJ2-1, with TRBD2 identical over 8 bases. This specimen was PBMCs from blood, taken on the day of vaccination. CDR3 DNA: TGTGCCAGCAGCTTGGTTAGCGGGGCGTACAATGAGCAGTTCTTC. Encoded protein: CASSLVSGAYNEQFF.